The clone carrying this TCR beta chain was counted many times. Its antigen is undetermined. The CDR3 contains 13 residues. Germline V gives CDR1 DFQATT, CDR2 SNEGSKA (reference sequence). V trimming: 6 bases; J trimming: 5 bases; junction bases outside the gene matches: 9. From the 5' RACE reads, TCRdb called clonotypes with MiXCR, one entry per CDR3 protein. The table records about 82,000 distinct CDR3 sequences, just over 2.5% of them present only once. This sample is drawn from a study of neurological immune-mediated disorders. Study-wide findings and caveats: Levels of TCR clonal expansion peaked in HTLV-1-associated myelopathy and reached their lowest in multiple sclerosis, under those of healthy controls.

Input material: PBMCs. This receptor was obtained from a woman aged 25 to 39 with multiple sclerosis. The genes are TRBV20-1 and TRBJ2-5; 7 bases agree with TRBD2. CDR3 sequence reads: CSASGGLGETQYF. The CDR3 coding sequence is TGCAGTGCCTCGGGAGGCTTGGGGGAGACCCAGTACTTC.